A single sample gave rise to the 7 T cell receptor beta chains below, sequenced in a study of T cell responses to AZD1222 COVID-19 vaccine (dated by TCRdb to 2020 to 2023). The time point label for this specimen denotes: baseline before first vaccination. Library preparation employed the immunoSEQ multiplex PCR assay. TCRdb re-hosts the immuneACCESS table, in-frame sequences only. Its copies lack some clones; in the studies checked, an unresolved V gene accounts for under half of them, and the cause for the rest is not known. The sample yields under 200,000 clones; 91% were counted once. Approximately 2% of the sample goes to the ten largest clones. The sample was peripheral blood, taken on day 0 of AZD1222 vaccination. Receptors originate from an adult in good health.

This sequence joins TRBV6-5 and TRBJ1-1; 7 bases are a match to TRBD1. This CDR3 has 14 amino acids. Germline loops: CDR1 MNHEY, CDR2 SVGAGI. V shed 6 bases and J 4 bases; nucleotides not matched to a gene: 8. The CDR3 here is CASRRQGTGTEAFF. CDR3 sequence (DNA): TGTGCCAGCAGAAGACAGGGAACGGGCACTGAAGCTTTCTTT.

The CDR3 sequence is CASTVTPSRELFF. In nucleotides, the CDR3 is TGTGCCAGCACTGTGACCCCTTCAAGGGAGCTGTTTTTT. The chain recombines TRBV6-5 with TRBJ2-2; D call uncertain. This CDR3 region has 13 residues. Trimming cost V 7 bases and J 9 bases, with 15 bases left between them. Germline values: CDR1 MNHEY, CDR2 SVGAGI.

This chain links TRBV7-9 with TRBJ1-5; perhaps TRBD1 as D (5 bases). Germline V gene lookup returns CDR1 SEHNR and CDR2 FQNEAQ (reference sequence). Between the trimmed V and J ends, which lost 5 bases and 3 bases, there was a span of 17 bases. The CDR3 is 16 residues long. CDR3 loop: CASSPDRPTFNQPQHF. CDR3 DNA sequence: TGTGCCAGCAGCCCTGACAGACCGACTTTCAATCAGCCCCAGCATTTT.

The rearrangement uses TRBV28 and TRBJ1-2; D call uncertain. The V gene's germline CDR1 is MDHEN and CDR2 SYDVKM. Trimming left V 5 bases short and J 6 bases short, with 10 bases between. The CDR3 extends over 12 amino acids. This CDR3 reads CASSVAIDGYTF. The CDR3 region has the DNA TGTGCCAGCAGTGTGGCAATTGATGGCTACACCTTC.

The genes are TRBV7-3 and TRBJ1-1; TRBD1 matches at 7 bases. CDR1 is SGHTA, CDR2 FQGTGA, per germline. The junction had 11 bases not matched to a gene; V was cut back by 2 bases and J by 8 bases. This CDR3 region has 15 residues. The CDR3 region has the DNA TGTGCCAGCAGCTTAGATGGGACAGTGGATCGAGAAGCTTTCTTT. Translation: CASSLDGTVDREAFF.

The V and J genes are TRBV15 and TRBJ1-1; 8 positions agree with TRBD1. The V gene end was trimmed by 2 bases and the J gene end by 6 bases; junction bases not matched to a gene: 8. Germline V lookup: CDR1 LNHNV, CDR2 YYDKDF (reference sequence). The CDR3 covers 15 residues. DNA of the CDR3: TGTGCCACCAGCAGACCCGGACAGGGAGCGCCTGAAGCTTTCTTT. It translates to CATSRPGQGAPEAFF.

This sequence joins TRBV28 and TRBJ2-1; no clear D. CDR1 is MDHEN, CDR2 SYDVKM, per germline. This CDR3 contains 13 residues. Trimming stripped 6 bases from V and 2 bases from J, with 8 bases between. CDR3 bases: TGTGCCAGCAGCTTCCGAACCTACAATGAGCAGTTCTTC. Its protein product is CASSFRTYNEQFF.